These T cell receptor beta chains were read from a single sample in a study of technical replicates of blood from a handful of donors. The method was immunoSEQ multiplex PCR; TCRdb's version includes in-frame clones alone and lacks a portion of them. The sample contains 80,000 to 100,000 clones, around 92% of which appear only once. The sequenced material came from T cells isolated from PBMCs. The receptors stem from a human donor in good health. Each CDR3 is given with its conserved first and last residue. Fields, in order: J gene, V gene, D gene, clone size, CDR3 DNA, CDR3 protein. D genes are given only for firm matches. Not all rows give a size; the values are once, few, many and, for expanded clones, a class.

TRBJ2-7 TRBV11-2 NA NA TGTGCCAGCAGCCGACCAACAGGGAAGATCTACGAGCAGTACTTC CASSRPTGKIYEQYF
TRBJ2-5 TRBV29-1 NA NA TGCAGCTCCTTTCGGGGTGAGACCCAGTACTTC CSSFRGETQYF
TRBJ2-7 TRBV10-1 TRBD1 NA TGCGCCAGCAGTGATTTCGGGACAGGGTTGGAGCAGTACTTC CASSDFGTGLEQYF
TRBJ2-1 TRBV27 TRBD2 NA TGTGCCAGTCGGGCGGGACTACCATCTGATGAGCAGTTCTTC CASRAGLPSDEQFF
TRBJ2-2 TRBV27 NA NA TGTGCCAGCAGTTTTCTCGTTTTCGGCACCGGGGAGCTGTTTTTT CASSFLVFGTGELFF
TRBJ2-5 TRBV19 TRBD2 NA TGTGCCCACACGGGGGCTAGCGGGAGAGAGACCCAGTACTTC CAHTGASGRETQYF
TRBJ1-2 TRBV4-1 NA NA TGCGCCAGCAGCCCAAAAGACAGTGTCGGGGGTGGCTACACCTTC CASSPKDSVGGGYTF
TRBJ2-7 TRBV25-1 TRBD1 NA TGTGCCAGCAGCCAGGGACAGGGAACCTACGAGCAGTACTTC CASSQGQGTYEQYF
TRBJ2-1 TRBV4-1 TRBD2 NA TGCGCCAGCAGCCAAGATCTAGCGGGAAGGGGGAATGAGCAGTTCTTC CASSQDLAGRGNEQFF
TRBJ1-6 TRBV2 TRBD1 NA TGTGCCAGCAGCGGGGACAGGGGGATGTATAATTCACCCCTCCACTTT CASSGDRGMYNSPLHF
TRBJ2-7 TRBV19 TRBD2 NA TGTGCCAGTAGTAATTTAGGGCCCGGGAGGAGCGAGCAGTACTTC CASSNLGPGRSEQYF
TRBJ2-1 TRBV28 NA NA TGTGCCAGTACAATACGGGGACATTGGATCTACAATGAGCAGTTCTTC CASTIRGHWIYNEQFF
TRBJ2-7 TRBV18 TRBD1 NA TGTGCCAGCTCACTTCGACAGGGGCTTTACTACGAGCAGTACTTC CASSLRQGLYYEQYF
TRBJ2-3 TRBV30 NA NA TGTGCCCACGCCGGCGTAGAACCTGGACGGGGATTCACAGATACGCAGTATTTT CAHAGVEPGRGFTDTQYF
TRBJ2-7 TRBV4-1 NA NA TGCGCCAGCAGCCAAAATGGACAGCTTCTCTACGAGCAGTACTTC CASSQNGQLLYEQYF
TRBJ2-1 TRBV9 TRBD2 NA TGTGCCAGCAGCGTAGCCGGACTAGCGGGAGGCAATGAGCAGTTCTTC CASSVAGLAGGNEQFF
TRBJ2-7 TRBV14 TRBD1 NA TGTGCCAGAATAACCCGGGACAGGGCCTACGAGCAGTACTTC CARITRDRAYEQYF
TRBJ2-1 TRBV30 NA NA TGTGCCTGGAGCTATGGTAGCGTTCCCTACAATGAGCAGTTCTTC CAWSYGSVPYNEQFF
TRBJ2-1 TRBV28 TRBD1 NA TGTGCCAGCAGTTTATTGGAACAGGGGATCTCCTACAATGAGCAGTTCTTC CASSLLEQGISYNEQFF
TRBJ1-2 TRBV10-1 TRBD1 NA TGCGCCAGCACCAACCTCCCGGGACAGGGGGCGTTGTACGCCCTCTATGGCTACACCTTC CASTNLPGQGALYALYGYTF
TRBJ2-7 TRBV11-2 NA NA TGTGCCAGCAGCTTCGGGGTAGGGCGGCGGTACTTC CASSFGVGRRYF
TRBJ2-6 TRBV11-2 TRBD1 NA TGTGCCAGCAGCCAAAGACAGGGCCAACACTCTGGGGCCAACGTCCTGACTTTC CASSQRQGQHSGANVLTF
TRBJ1-5 TRBV4-1 NA NA TGCGCCAGCAGCCGCGGGACTAATCAGCCCCAGCATTTT CASSRGTNQPQHF
TRBJ1-2 TRBV10-3 NA NA TGTGCCATCAGTCCCTCCAGGGGCGAGGTCGTTAACTATGGCTACACCTTC CAISPSRGEVVNYGYTF
TRBJ2-7 TRBV5-4 TRBD2 NA TGTGCCAGCAGCTCCAATAGCGGGAGTAGCTCCTACGAGCAGTACTTC CASSSNSGSSSYEQYF
TRBJ2-7 TRBV6-5 NA once TGTGCCAGCAGTGTACGTGAGAGGATCGAGCAGTACTTC CASSVRERIEQYF
TRBJ1-5 TRBV6-1 NA NA TGTGCCAGCACTGACGCTCTGGGGGGGTTCCAGCCCCAGCATTTT CASTDALGGFQPQHF
TRBJ2-1 TRBV21-1 NA NA TGTGCCAGCAGCAAAGGAAAGGGACTAGCGGGGGGGAGAATTGGCAATGAGCAGTTCTTC CASSKGKGLAGGRIGNEQFF
TRBJ2-7 TRBV4-1 TRBD2 NA TGCGCCAGCAGCCAGACCGGGACTAGCGGGATGAACGAGCAGTACTTC CASSQTGTSGMNEQYF
TRBJ1-4 TRBV7-9 TRBD1 NA TGTGCCAGCAGCGCCGACAGGGTCCAGGGGAAACTGTTTTTT CASSADRVQGKLFF
TRBJ2-1 TRBV2 TRBD2 NA TGTGCCAGCAGCACTCACGGGGGGAACAATGAGCAGTTCTTC CASSTHGGNNEQFF
TRBJ2-7 TRBV28 TRBD1 NA TGTGCCAGCAGTTACACCGGGACAGGAAGCTATGCGCAGTACTTC CASSYTGTGSYAQYF
TRBJ1-1 TRBV28 NA NA TGTGCCAGCAGTTTAAACCTTAACGTTAGGGGCACTGAAGCTTTCTTT CASSLNLNVRGTEAFF
TRBJ1-1 TRBV29-1 NA NA TGCAGCGTTGGACAGACCAGTAACACTGAAGCTTTCTTT CSVGQTSNTEAFF
TRBJ2-5 TRBV2 TRBD1 once TGTGCCAGCACCTTACAGGGGGTTCAGGAGACCCAGTACTTC CASTLQGVQETQYF
TRBJ1-5 TRBV6-4 NA NA TGTGCCAGCAGTGGGGCCCTGGTAGGGGCCATGTATTTT CASSGALVGAMYF
TRBJ2-1 TRBV10-2 NA NA TGCGCCAGCAGTGAGTCCTTCAGGGTTTCCTACAATGAGCAGTTCTTC CASSESFRVSYNEQFF
TRBJ1-2 TRBV6-6 NA once TGTGCCAGCAGTTACTCTAGGGGCGCGGCCTATGGCTACACCTTC CASSYSRGAAYGYTF
TRBJ1-4 TRBV28 NA NA TGTGCCAGCAGGGAGGGCGGACGTAGGGAAAAACTGTTTTTT CASREGGRREKLFF
TRBJ2-1 TRBV6-5 NA NA TGTGCCAGCAGTTCTACAGGCCTTCAGGGGGGTGAGCAGTTCTTC CASSSTGLQGGEQFF
TRBJ2-1 TRBV7-8 NA once TGTGCCAGCAGCTTGATGGGGACATACAATGAGCAGTTCTTC CASSLMGTYNEQFF
TRBJ2-7 TRBV28 NA once TGTGCCAGCACCCTCGAGGTAAACTCCTACGAGCAGTACTTC CASTLEVNSYEQYF
TRBJ1-2 TRBV4-1 NA NA TGCGCCAGCAGCCAGTCAGGCGGGGCATATGGCTACACCTTC CASSQSGGAYGYTF
TRBJ1-3 TRBV7-8 TRBD1 NA TGTGCCAGCAGCTTAGTTGGGACAGGGGAAAACACCATATATTTT CASSLVGTGENTIYF
TRBJ2-5 TRBV5-1 NA NA TGCGCCAGCAGCTTCATTTCAGTACAAGAGACCCAGTACTTC CASSFISVQETQYF
TRBJ2-2 TRBV4-2 TRBD2 NA TGTGCCAGCAGCCAAGCCCCGGGAGGGACGAACACCGGGGAGCTGTTTTTT CASSQAPGGTNTGELFF
TRBJ1-5 TRBV21-1 NA once TGTGCCAGCAGCAAAGAACCTGACAGGGTTTGTCATCAGCCCCAGCATTTT CASSKEPDRVCHQPQHF
TRBJ2-1 TRBV4-1 TRBD2 NA TGCGCCAGCAGCCAAAACACCTGGCTAGGGGAGGGTTCCAATGAGCAGTTCTTC CASSQNTWLGEGSNEQFF
TRBJ1-5 TRBV4-1 NA NA TGCGCCAGCAGCCTAACGCGAGGCAGCAATCAGCCCCAGCATTTT CASSLTRGSNQPQHF
TRBJ1-1 TRBV12-5 TRBD1 NA TGTGCTAGTGGTTTAGCGACAGGGGCTCTGAACACTGAAGCTTTCTTT CASGLATGALNTEAFF
TRBJ1-1 TRBV19 TRBD1 NA TGTGCCAGCCGACCCCGGGACAGGGGGGTAAACACTGAAGCTTTCTTT CASRPRDRGVNTEAFF
TRBJ1-1 TRBV7-6 NA NA TGTGCCAGCAGCCCGAGTCCAGGTATGAACACTGAAGCTTTCTTT CASSPSPGMNTEAFF
TRBJ2-6 TRBV6-5 NA NA TGTGCCAGCAGCGCAGGGGTTGGGGCCAACGTCCTGACTTTC CASSAGVGANVLTF
TRBJ1-1 TRBV11-2 NA NA TGTGCCAGCAGCCCCTACCGGGCGGAGGGCACTGAAGCTTTCTTT CASSPYRAEGTEAFF
TRBJ2-2 TRBV27 TRBD1 NA TGTGCCAGCAATGGACAGGGCACCGGGGAGCTGTTTTTT CASNGQGTGELFF
TRBJ2-7 TRBV21-1 NA NA TGTGCCAGCCTCAAGAGGGCACATAGCCCCCCCTACGAGCAGTACTTC CASLKRAHSPPYEQYF
TRBJ1-4 TRBV2 NA NA TGTGCCAGCGTGAGGTCCTTAAATGAAAAACTGTTTTTT CASVRSLNEKLFF
TRBJ2-3 TRBV5-1 TRBD2 NA TGCGCCAGCAGCTTTTCGCGGGAGATAGATACGCAGTATTTT CASSFSREIDTQYF